Listed below are T cell receptor beta chains from one sample, sequenced in a study of control samples from healthy donors and cancer patients. Produced via immunoSEQ multiplex PCR; TCRdb's table is partial and in-frame only. The table lists roughly 93,000 clones, about 89% of them singletons. Material for sequencing was PBMCs. The source is a woman aged 50 to 60 with colorectal cancer. Each CDR3 is given with its conserved first and last residue. A D gene is named only where the DNA matches it firmly. For some rows the clone size is stated as once, few or many, or as a class when expanded; others skip it.

>.|TRBV19|TRBJ1-4|.
CASSVGPILSEKLFF
TGTGCCAGTAGTGTCGGACCGATCCTCAGCGAAAAACTGTTTTTT
>.|TRBV28|TRBJ1-2|.
CASSSVSYGYTF
TGTGCCAGCAGTTCGGTGAGCTATGGCTACACCTTC
>.|TRBV18|TRBJ2-4|once
CASSTGKENIQYF
TGTGCCAGCTCAACAGGGAAGGAAAACATTCAGTACTTC
>TRBD1|TRBV6-5|TRBJ1-4|.
CASSDSRGRNEKLFF
TGTGCCAGCAGTGACTCAAGGGGGCGGAATGAAAAACTGTTTTTT
>TRBD1|TRBV28|TRBJ1-1|.
CASTQIQGEAFF
TGTGCCAGCACCCAAATACAGGGGGAAGCTTTCTTT
>.|TRBV4-3|TRBJ2-1|.
CASSQDRGIEQFF
TGCGCCAGCAGCCAAGATCGGGGGATTGAGCAGTTCTTC
>TRBD2|TRBV10-3|TRBJ2-6|.
CAIQDWGGDGANVLTF
TGTGCCATCCAGGACTGGGGGGGAGATGGGGCCAACGTCCTGACTTTC
>TRBD1|TRBV6-5|TRBJ1-5|once
CASSTGTGSYQPQHF
TGTGCCAGCAGTACCGGGACAGGGAGCTACCAGCCCCAGCATTTT
>TRBD2|TRBV5-1|TRBJ2-3|.
CASSFGLATDTQYF
TGCGCCAGCAGCTTCGGACTAGCAACAGATACGCAGTATTTT
>TRBD1|TRBV7-9|TRBJ2-6|.
CASSLGGRQGAAGANVLTF
TGTGCCAGCAGCTTAGGAGGTCGACAGGGGGCTGCTGGGGCCAACGTCCTGACTTTC
>.|TRBV6-5|TRBJ1-6|.
CATFGNNSPLHF
TGTGCCACATTTGGGAATAATTCACCCCTCCACTTT
>.|TRBV24-1|TRBJ1-1|once
CATSGRGNTEAFF
TGTGCCACCAGTGGGAGGGGGAACACTGAAGCTTTCTTT
>.|TRBV29-1|TRBJ2-2|.
CSARDFNTGELFF
TGCAGCGCACGGGACTTTAACACCGGGGAGCTGTTTTTT
>.|TRBV28|TRBJ2-5|.
CASSSWRVSGQETQYF
TGTGCCAGCAGTTCCTGGAGGGTAAGCGGCCAAGAGACCCAGTACTTC
>.|TRBV6-5|TRBJ1-2|.
CASSYSGQKYGYTF
TGTGCCAGCAGTTACTCGGGCCAGAAGTATGGCTACACCTTC
>.|TRBV3-1/TRBV3-2|TRBJ1-2|.
CASNTGSEGYTF
TGTGCCAGCAACACAGGGTCGGAAGGCTACACCTTC